A single sample is the source of the 5 T cell receptor beta chains below, sequenced in a study of beta chain features in type 1 diabetes. The sequenced template was cDNA made from the entire isolated RNA. The protocol was immunoSEQ multiplex PCR, while the TCRdb copy is restricted to in-frame clones and leaves out a portion. The sample holds 230,000 or so clones, roughly 17% seen once. Findings and limits, study-wide: Patients with Type 1 diabetes showed moderately but significantly shorter TCRB CDR3s in all four CD4+ subsets.

Antigens of these TCRs are unknown. Sequenced sample: naive CD4+ T cells from blood. Source of these receptors: a man aged 25-45 years with type 1 diabetes.

This clone has a handful of counts. The chain couples TRBV19 to TRBJ2-7; D is ambiguous. CDR1 is LNHDA and CDR2 is SQIVND in the germline V gene (reference sequence). CDR3 size: 10 residues. V shed 9 bases and J shed 6 bases, with 9 bases lying between them. The CDR3 DNA reads as TGTGCCAGATCAGGTTCCGAGCAGTACTTC. This codes for CARSGSEQYF.

In its sample, this clone was seen a few times. CDR3 protein: CAITRDRVDTDTQYF. As DNA, the CDR3 is TGTGCCATCACCCGGGACAGGGTGGACACAGATACGCAGTATTTT. V and J are TRBV10-3 and TRBJ2-3; 9 bases line up with TRBD1. CDR1 and CDR2 from the germline V gene are ENHRY and SYGVKD. CDR3 length: 15 residues. J gave up 2 bases and V 7 bases, and 7 bases lay outside the gene matches.

This chain connects TRBV7-9 to TRBJ1-4; D not resolved. Germline V gives CDR1 SEHNR, CDR2 FQNEAQ (reference sequence). The CDR3 has 14 amino acids. The V end lost 6 bases, the J end lost 8 bases, and 16 bases lay between the germline ends. The CDR3 loop reads CASSGRTVREKLFF. The DNA of the CDR3 is TGTGCCAGCAGTGGCCGGACGGTGAGGGAAAAACTGTTTTTT.

This clone has only a few counts. The chain carries TRBV9 and TRBJ2-7; D unresolved. The CDR3 sequence is 14 residues long. V was cut by 3 bases and J by 0 bases, with 10 bases left in between. Per germline, CDR1 SGDLS and CDR2 YYNGEE. The CDR3 DNA follows: TGTGCCAGCAGCGAGTCGTCCCTCTCCTACGAGCAGTACTTC. Protein sequence: CASSESSLSYEQYF.

The chain uses TRBV9 and TRBJ2-7; no definite D call. From germline, CDR1 is SGDLS and CDR2 YYNGEE. The CDR3 has 14 residues. V shed 4 bases and J shed 2 bases, with 13 bases lying between them. The CDR3 loop is CASSPQSRTYEQYF. The CDR3 nucleotides are TGTGCCAGCAGCCCCCAGTCCCGAACCTACGAGCAGTACTTC.